Detailed here is one T cell receptor (beta chain). Its antigen is currently unknown. The data derive from a study of cytomegalovirus exposure and HLA in healthy donors. Each donor was nominally healthy when sampled (though unrecorded immune exposures were likely). Study-level points and caveats: It was taken for granted in presence/absence analyses that sequencing depth across donors was roughly uniform. Reportedly, a later analysis found an Asian-associated ancestry cluster had fewer N-insertions than the roughly 700-donor mean.

There are 17 residues in the CDR3. V lost 6 bases, J lost 1 base, and 24 bases lay in between. Germline V gives CDR1 SQVTM, CDR2 ANQGSEA. It was with 60 Vbeta and 13 Jbeta primers that the PCR ran. The data were produced by immunoSEQ multiplex PCR, yet TCRdb's version contains in-frame clones alone and is incomplete. Among roughly 150,000 clones listed, around 82% were seen once. This TCR came from a man aged 25 to 40 in good health and CMV-seronegative. The chain combines TRBV29-1 with TRBJ1-2, with D hard to call. The sequenced sample was PBMCs. CDR3 residues: CSVREWAAGRLNYGYTF. The CDR3 bases are TGCAGCGTACGTGAATGGGCCGCGGGAAGACTTAACTATGGCTACACCTTC.